The rows below give T cell receptor beta chains drawn from one sample of a study of identical twins. MiXCR, run by TCRdb on the 5' RACE reads, gives a single entry per CDR3 protein. The data contain a few hundred thousand distinct CDR3 sequences, roughly a quarter of them singletons. This sample was shared with a second study, whose subject was T cells expressing NK-cell markers.

Input material: CD4+ T cells sorted from blood. The receptor set was obtained from a woman aged 18-35 years in good health. The CDR3 runs from the conserved cysteine through the conserved F or W. A D gene is named only where the DNA matches it firmly. Some rows mark clone size as missing; the rest say once, few, many or name a class of expanded clone.

abundance,j_gene,v_gene,d_gene,CDR3aa,CDR3nt
NA,TRBJ2-7,TRBV6-5,NA,CASSYRQVSYEQYF,TGTGCCAGCAGTTACCGACAGGTCTCCTACGAGCAGTACTTC
few,TRBJ2-1,TRBV3-1,TRBD2,CASSRRAGAYNEQFF,TGTGCCAGCAGCCGCCGAGCGGGGGCCTACAATGAGCAGTTCTTC
few,TRBJ2-1,TRBV14,TRBD2,CASSHPGLADYNEQFF,TGTGCCAGCAGCCACCCGGGACTAGCGGATTACAATGAGCAGTTCTTC
NA,TRBJ1-2,TRBV5-6,NA,CASSRQPKGGYTF,TGTGCCAGCAGCCGACAGCCGAAGGGTGGCTACACCTTC
NA,TRBJ2-4,TRBV29-1,NA,CSDYSLAKNIQYF,TGCAGCGATTATAGTCTAGCCAAAAACATTCAGTACTTC
NA,TRBJ2-1,TRBV24-1,NA,CATSDSQQEPYNEQFF,TGTGCCACCAGTGACTCCCAACAGGAACCCTACAATGAGCAGTTCTTC
NA,TRBJ2-1,TRBV6-1,NA,CASSEPGLKNEQFF,TGTGCCAGCAGTGAACCGGGACTGAAGAATGAGCAGTTCTTC
NA,TRBJ1-1,TRBV4-1,NA,CASSQGGSEAFF,TGCGCCAGCAGCCAAGGGGGCTCTGAAGCTTTCTTT
NA,TRBJ2-2,TRBV15,NA,CATSGRQANTGELFF,TGTGCCACCAGCGGCAGGCAAGCGAACACCGGGGAGCTGTTTTTT
NA,TRBJ1-2,TRBV24-1,NA,CATSDSGETGYTF,TGTGCCACCAGTGATTCGGGGGAAACTGGCTACACCTTC
NA,TRBJ1-1,TRBV3-1,NA,CASRNPETEAFF,TGTGCCAGCAGAAATCCAGAGACGGAAGCTTTCTTT
NA,TRBJ1-5,TRBV6-2/TRBV6-3,NA,CASTGPASNQPQHF,TGTGCCAGCACCGGCCCGGCTAGCAATCAGCCCCAGCATTTT
few,TRBJ2-7,TRBV7-8,TRBD2,CASRMLKGLAATYEQYF,TGTGCCAGCAGGATGTTAAAGGGACTAGCGGCTACATACGAGCAGTACTTC
NA,TRBJ2-6,TRBV11-2,NA,CASSSPLGGHSGANVLTF,TGTGCCAGCAGCTCCCCCCTAGGGGGACATTCTGGGGCCAACGTCCTGACTTTC
few,TRBJ2-7,TRBV12-3/TRBV12-4,TRBD1,CASRSSTGGVYEQYF,TGTGCCAGCAGGTCCTCGACAGGGGGAGTTTACGAGCAGTACTTC
NA,TRBJ1-1,TRBV5-5,NA,CASSRLTVILNTEAFF,TGTGCCAGCAGCCGTTTGACAGTAATTTTGAACACTGAAGCTTTCTTT
few,TRBJ2-2,TRBV7-9,NA,CASLRDGNTGELFF,TGTGCCAGCCTCCGGGACGGGAACACCGGGGAGCTGTTTTTT
NA,TRBJ2-2,TRBV12-3/TRBV12-4,NA,CASWELGLGTGELFF,TGTGCCAGCTGGGAGTTGGGCCTGGGGACCGGGGAGCTGTTTTTT
NA,TRBJ2-2,TRBV24-1,NA,CATSDTGTHGATGELFF,TGTGCCACCAGTGATACCGGGACCCACGGTGCCACCGGGGAGCTGTTTTTT
few,TRBJ2-7,TRBV29-1,NA,CSVSFTTYEQYF,TGCAGCGTTTCTTTCACCACCTACGAGCAGTACTTC
few,TRBJ2-3,TRBV28,NA,CASAGRWGSTDTQYF,TGTGCCAGCGCAGGAAGGTGGGGGAGCACAGATACGCAGTATTTT
many,TRBJ2-7,TRBV2,NA,CASSEAYEQYF,TGTGCCAGCAGTGAGGCCTACGAGCAGTACTTC
NA,TRBJ2-1,TRBV20-1,TRBD2,CSAREGFAYNEQFF,TGCAGTGCAAGGGAGGGATTCGCCTACAATGAGCAGTTCTTC
NA,TRBJ2-7,TRBV20-1,TRBD2,CSARTSGTGGYEQYF,TGCAGTGCTAGGACTAGCGGGACCGGAGGCTACGAGCAGTACTTC